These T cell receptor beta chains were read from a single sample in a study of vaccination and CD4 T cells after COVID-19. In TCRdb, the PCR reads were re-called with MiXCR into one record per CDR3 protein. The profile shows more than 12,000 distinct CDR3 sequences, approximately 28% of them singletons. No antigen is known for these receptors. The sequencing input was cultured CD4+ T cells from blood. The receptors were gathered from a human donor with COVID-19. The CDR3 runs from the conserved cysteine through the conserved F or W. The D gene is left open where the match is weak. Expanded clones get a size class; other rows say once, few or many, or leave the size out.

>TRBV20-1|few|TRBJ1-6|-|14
TGCAGTGCTAGAGTAACGATGACCGATTCACCCCTCCACTTT
CSARVTMTDSPLHF
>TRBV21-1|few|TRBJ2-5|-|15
TGTGCCAGCAGCGTAGGGTCAGGGGGACAAGAGACCCAGTACTTC
CASSVGSGGQETQYF
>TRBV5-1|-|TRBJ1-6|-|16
TGCGCCAGCAGCTTGGGACAGGAGAAATATAATTCACCCCTCCACTTT
CASSLGQEKYNSPLHF
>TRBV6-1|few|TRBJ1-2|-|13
TGTGCCAGCAGGGGGGGGTCCAACTATGGCTACACCTTC
CASRGGSNYGYTF
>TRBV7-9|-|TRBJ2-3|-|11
TGTGCCAGCAGCTTCGCAGATACGCAGTATTTT
CASSFADTQYF
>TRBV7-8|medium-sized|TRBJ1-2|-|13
TGTGCCAGCAGCTTAGATGGACTTTATGGCTACACCTTC
CASSLDGLYGYTF
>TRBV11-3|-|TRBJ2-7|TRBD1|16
TGTGCCAGCAGCTCGGCTTCTCAGGGGGCTTTCTACGAGCAGTACTTC
CASSSASQGAFYEQYF
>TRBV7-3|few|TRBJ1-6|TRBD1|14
TGTGCCAGCAGCATGGACAGGGTTAATTCACCCCTCCACTTT
CASSMDRVNSPLHF
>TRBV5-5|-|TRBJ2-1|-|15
TGTGCCAGCAGCCGAGACAGGCGGTTTTACAATGAGCAGTTCTTC
CASSRDRRFYNEQFF
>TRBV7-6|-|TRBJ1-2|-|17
TGTGCCAGCAGCTTAGTTTTCAGTAAGGGCTTCGGTGGGGGCTACACCTTC
CASSLVFSKGFGGGYTF
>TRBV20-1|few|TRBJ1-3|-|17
TGCAGTGCCCGAGGCGGCTACGGGGCGAGCTCTGGAAACACCATATATTTT
CSARGGYGASSGNTIYF
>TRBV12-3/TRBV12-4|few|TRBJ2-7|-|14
TGTGCCAGCAGTTTGAGGCAAAGCTCCTACGAGCAGTACTTC
CASSLRQSSYEQYF
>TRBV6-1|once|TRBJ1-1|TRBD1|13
TGTGCCAGCAGCGAAACGACAGGGCGGAGAGCTTTCTTT
CASSETTGRRAFF
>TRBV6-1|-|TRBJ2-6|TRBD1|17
TGTGCCAGCAGTAACAGGGGCACCAACTCTGGGGCCAACGTCCCGACTTTC
CASSNRGTNSGANVPTF
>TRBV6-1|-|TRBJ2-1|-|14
TGTGCCAGCAGGGTAACTAGGTCCTACAATGAGCAGTTCTTC
CASRVTRSYNEQFF
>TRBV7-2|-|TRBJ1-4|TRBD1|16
TGTGCCAGCAGCTCCCGACAGGGGGCAACTAATGAAAAACTGTTTTTT
CASSSRQGATNEKLFF
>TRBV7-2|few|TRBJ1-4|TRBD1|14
TGTGCCAGCAGCCCGGACAGGGCGAATGAAAAACTGTTTTTT
CASSPDRANEKLFF
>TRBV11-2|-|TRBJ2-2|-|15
TGTGCCAGCAGCTCCCCCAAGGGTGTCAACGGGGAGCTGTTTTTT
CASSSPKGVNGELFF
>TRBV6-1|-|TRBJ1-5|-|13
TGTGCCAGCAGCGGGGTACGCAATCAGCCCCAGCATTTT
CASSGVRNQPQHF
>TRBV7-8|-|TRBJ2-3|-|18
TGTGCCAGCAGCTTAATAGGAGTCGCGGGGACTAGCACAGATACGCAGTATTTT
CASSLIGVAGTSTDTQYF
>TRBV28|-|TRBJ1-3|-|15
TGTGCCAGCAGTTTACCCACGGGTTATGGAAACACCATATATTTT
CASSLPTGYGNTIYF
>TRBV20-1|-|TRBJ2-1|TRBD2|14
TGCAGTGCCACCACTAGCGGGGGTATTAATGAGCAGTTCTTC
CSATTSGGINEQFF
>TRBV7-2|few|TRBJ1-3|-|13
TGTGCCAGCAGCCCCGGGTTTGGAAACACCATATATTTT
CASSPGFGNTIYF
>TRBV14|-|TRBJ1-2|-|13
TGTGCCAGCAGCCAAAATGCCTGGGATGGCTACACCTTC
CASSQNAWDGYTF
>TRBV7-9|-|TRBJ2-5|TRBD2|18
TGTGCCAGCAGCTCGACCGGACTAGCGGGAGTAGGCCAAGAGACCCAGTACTTC
CASSSTGLAGVGQETQYF
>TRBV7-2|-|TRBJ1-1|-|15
TGTGCCAGCAGCCCTGTCGGCAGATCGAACACTGAAGCTTTCTTT
CASSPVGRSNTEAFF
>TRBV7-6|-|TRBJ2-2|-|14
TGTGCCAGCAGCCTAGCAGTTGCCACCGGGGAGCTGTTTTTT
CASSLAVATGELFF
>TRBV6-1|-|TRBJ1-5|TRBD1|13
TGTGCCAGCAGAGGACAGGAGTATCAGCCCCAGCATTTT
CASRGQEYQPQHF
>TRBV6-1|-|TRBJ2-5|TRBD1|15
TGTGCCAGCATGAATGGGGACCTCAGGGGGGAGACCCAGTACTTC
CASMNGDLRGETQYF
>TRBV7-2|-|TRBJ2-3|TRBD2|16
TGTGCCAGCAGCTTCGCAGCGGGGAGTAGCACAGATACGCAGTATTTT
CASSFAAGSSTDTQYF
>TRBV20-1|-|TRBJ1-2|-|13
TGCAGTGCTACACGGGGGCCTTCTCAGTTCTACACCTTC
CSATRGPSQFYTF
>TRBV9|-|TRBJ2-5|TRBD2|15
TGTGCCAGCAGCGTAAGCGGGGGGGTAGGCGAGACCCAGTACTTC
CASSVSGGVGETQYF
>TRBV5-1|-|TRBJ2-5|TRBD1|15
TGCGCCAGCAGCTTGCAGGACAGGGGCCAGCAGGCCCAGTACTTC
CASSLQDRGQQAQYF
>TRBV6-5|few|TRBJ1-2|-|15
TGTGCCAGCAGTTACACCGTCAGAGAGACTATGCGCTACACCTTC
CASSYTVRETMRYTF
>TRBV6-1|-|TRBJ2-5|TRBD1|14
TGTGCCAGCAGAAGACAGGGGGCTAGGGAGACCCAGTACTTC
CASRRQGARETQYF
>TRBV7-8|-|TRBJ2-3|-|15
TGTGCCAGCAGCTTAGCGCTGTCAGGGAAAGATACGCAGTATTTT
CASSLALSGKDTQYF
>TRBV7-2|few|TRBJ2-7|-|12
TGTGCCAGCAGCTCGGGGGTATACGAGCAGTACTTC
CASSSGVYEQYF
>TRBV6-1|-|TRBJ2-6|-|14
TGTGCCAGCAGTGAATCGGTCGGGGCCAACGTCCTGACTTTC
CASSESVGANVLTF
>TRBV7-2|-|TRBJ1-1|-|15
TGTGCCAGCAGCTTTAGATCTGGTGGGGGCACTGAAGCTTTCTTT
CASSFRSGGGTEAFF
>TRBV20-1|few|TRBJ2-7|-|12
TGCAGTGCGCAGGAGGGGGCGGGCGAGCAGTACTTC
CSAQEGAGEQYF
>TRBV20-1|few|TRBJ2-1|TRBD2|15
TGCAGTGCCTTCCGGGGGGGCGTATCCTACAATGAGCAGTTCTTC
CSAFRGGVSYNEQFF
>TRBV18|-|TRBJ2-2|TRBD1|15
TGTGCCAGCCCAAGGACAGGGGGCTACACCGGGGAGCTGTTTTTT
CASPRTGGYTGELFF
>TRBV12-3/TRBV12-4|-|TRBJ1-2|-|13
TGTGCCAGCAGTTTGGAACGGTTCTATGGCTACACCTTC
CASSLERFYGYTF
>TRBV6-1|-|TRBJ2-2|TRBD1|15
TGTGCCAGCAGGGAAGACAGGGGGCAAACCGGGGAGCTGTTTTTT
CASREDRGQTGELFF
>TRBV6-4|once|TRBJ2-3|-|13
TGTGCCAGCAGTGTAGCGCACACAGATACGCAGTATTTT
CASSVAHTDTQYF
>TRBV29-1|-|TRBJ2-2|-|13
TGCAGCGTTGTGGAAGGGAACACCGGGGAGCTGTTTTTT
CSVVEGNTGELFF
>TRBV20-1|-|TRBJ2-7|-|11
TGCAGTGCTCAAACCGACTACGAGCAGTACTTC
CSAQTDYEQYF
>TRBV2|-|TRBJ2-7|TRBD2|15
TGTGCCAGCAGACCTAGGACTAGCGGGGGGGTGGAGCAGTACTTC
CASRPRTSGGVEQYF
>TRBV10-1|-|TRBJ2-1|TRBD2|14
TGCGCCAGCAATAGTGGGGGGGGAACTAATGAGCAGTTCTTC
CASNSGGGTNEQFF
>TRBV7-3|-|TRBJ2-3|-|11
TGTGCCAGCAGCTTAACAGATACGCAGTATTTT
CASSLTDTQYF
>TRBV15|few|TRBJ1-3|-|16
TGTGCCACCAGCAGAGATCCCGGGATATCTGGAAACACCATATATTTT
CATSRDPGISGNTIYF
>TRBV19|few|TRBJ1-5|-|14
TGTGCCAGTACCTTCGCGGGTCGCAATCAGCCCCAGCATTTT
CASTFAGRNQPQHF